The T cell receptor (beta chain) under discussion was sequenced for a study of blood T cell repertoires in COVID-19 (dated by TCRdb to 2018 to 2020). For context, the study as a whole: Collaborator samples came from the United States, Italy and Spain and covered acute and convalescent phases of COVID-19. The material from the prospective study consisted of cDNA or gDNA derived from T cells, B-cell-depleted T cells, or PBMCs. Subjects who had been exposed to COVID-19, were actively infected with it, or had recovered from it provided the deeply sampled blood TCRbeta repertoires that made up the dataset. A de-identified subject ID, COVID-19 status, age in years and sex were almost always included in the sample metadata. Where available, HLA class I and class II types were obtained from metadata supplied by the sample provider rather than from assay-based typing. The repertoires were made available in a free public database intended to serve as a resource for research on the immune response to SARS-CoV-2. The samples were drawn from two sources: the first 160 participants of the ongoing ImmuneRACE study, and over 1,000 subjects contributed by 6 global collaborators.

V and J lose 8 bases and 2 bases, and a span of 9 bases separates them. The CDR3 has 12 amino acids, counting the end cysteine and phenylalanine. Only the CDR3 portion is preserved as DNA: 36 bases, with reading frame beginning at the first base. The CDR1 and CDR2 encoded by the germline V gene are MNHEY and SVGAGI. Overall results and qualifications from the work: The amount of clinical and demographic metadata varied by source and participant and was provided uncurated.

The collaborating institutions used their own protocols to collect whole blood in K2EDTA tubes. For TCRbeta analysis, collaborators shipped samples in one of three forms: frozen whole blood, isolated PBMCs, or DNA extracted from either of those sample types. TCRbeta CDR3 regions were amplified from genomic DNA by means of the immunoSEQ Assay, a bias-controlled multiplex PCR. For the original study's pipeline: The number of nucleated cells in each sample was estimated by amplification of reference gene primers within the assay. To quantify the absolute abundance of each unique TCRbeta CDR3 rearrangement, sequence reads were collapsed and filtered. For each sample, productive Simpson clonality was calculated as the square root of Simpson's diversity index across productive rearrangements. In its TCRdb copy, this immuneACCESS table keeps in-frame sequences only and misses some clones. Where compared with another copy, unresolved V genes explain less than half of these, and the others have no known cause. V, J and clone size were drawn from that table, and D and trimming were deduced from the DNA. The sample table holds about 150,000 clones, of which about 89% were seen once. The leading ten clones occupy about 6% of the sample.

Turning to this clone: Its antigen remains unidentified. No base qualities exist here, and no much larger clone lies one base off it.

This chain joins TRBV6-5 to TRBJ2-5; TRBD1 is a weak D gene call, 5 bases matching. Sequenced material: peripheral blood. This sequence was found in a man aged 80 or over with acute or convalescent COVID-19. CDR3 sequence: CASLGQQETQYF. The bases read TGTGCCAGCCTAGGACAACAAGAGACCCAGTACTTC.